This TCR beta chain was profiled in a study of blood T cell repertoires in COVID-19. Profiled with immunoSEQ multiplex PCR; TCRdb holds only in-frame clones, not every one. This table has about 40,000 clones, approximately 86% appearing once. Germline trimming cut 3 bases from V and 2 bases from J; bases unmatched to any gene: 4. The germline V gene encodes CDR1 LGHNA and CDR2 YSLEER. The CDR3 runs to 15 residues. The rearrangement uses TRBV4-3 and TRBJ2-7; TRBD2 aligns across 10 bases. Input material: peripheral blood. The sequence came from a man aged 45-65 years in a cohort sampled during active COVID-19. The DNA of the CDR3 is TGCGCCAGCAGCCAGGGACTAGCGAGAACCTACGAGCAGTACTTC. It yields the protein CASSQGLARTYEQYF.